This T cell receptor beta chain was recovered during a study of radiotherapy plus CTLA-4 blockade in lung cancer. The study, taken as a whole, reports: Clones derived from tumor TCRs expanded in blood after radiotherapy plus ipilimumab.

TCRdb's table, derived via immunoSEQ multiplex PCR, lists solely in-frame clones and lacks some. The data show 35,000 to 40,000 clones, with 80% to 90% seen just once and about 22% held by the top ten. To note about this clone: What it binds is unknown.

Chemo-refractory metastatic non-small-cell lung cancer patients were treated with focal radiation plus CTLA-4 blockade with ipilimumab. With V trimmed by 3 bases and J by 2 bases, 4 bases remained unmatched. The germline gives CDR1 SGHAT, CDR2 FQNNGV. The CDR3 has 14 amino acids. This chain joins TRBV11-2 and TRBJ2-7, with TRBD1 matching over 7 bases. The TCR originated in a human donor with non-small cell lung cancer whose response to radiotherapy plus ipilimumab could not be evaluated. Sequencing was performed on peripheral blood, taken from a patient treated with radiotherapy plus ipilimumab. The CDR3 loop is CASSFGTVPYEQYF. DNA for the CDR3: TGTGCCAGCAGCTTTGGGACAGTGCCCTACGAGCAGTACTTC.